This T cell receptor (beta chain) originates from a study of blood T cell repertoires in COVID-19. Study at large: Researchers got acute and convalescent COVID-19 samples from the United States, Italy and Spain. T cells, B-cell-depleted T cells, or PBMCs supplied cDNA or gDNA.

J was trimmed by 4 bases and V by 8 bases; bases with no gene match: 3. Per germline, CDR1 SNHLY and CDR2 FYNNEI. The CDR3 runs to 12 residues. In the authors' methods: Using reference gene primer amplification, nucleated cell counts were estimated. The assay was immunoSEQ multiplex PCR, and TCRdb's table has in-frame clones only and misses some. The V and J calls and clone size are taken from that table; D and trimming were inferred from the DNA. The sample holds approximately 140,000 clones; roughly 85% are singletons and the top ten take approximately 3.5%. The chain links TRBV2 to TRBJ2-5; 8 nucleotides match TRBD2. The sequence came from a man aged 55 to 69 with acute or convalescent COVID-19. The sample comprised peripheral blood. The CDR3 DNA reads TGTGCCAGCGGTCTAGCGGGAGAGACCCAGTACTTC. Translation gives CASGLAGETQYF.